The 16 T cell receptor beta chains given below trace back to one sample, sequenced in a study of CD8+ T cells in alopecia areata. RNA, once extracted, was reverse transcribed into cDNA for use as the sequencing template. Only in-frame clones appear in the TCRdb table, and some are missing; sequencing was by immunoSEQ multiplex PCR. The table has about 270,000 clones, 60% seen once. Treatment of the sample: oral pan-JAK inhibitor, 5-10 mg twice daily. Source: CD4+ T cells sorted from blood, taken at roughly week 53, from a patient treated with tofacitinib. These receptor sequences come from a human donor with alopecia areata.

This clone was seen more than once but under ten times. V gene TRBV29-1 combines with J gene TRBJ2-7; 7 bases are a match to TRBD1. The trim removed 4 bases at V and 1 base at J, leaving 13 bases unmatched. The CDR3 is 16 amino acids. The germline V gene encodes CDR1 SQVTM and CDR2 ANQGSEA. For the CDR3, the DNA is TGCAGCGTTGTTCAATGGACCGGGACAGAGTCCTACGAGCAGTACTTC. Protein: CSVVQWTGTESYEQYF.

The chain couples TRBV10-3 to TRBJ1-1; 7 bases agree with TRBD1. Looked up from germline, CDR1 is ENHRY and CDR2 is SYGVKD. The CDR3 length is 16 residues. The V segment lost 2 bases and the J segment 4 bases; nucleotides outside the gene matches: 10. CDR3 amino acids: CAISEHIQGKATEAFF. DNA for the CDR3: TGTGCCATCAGTGAGCACATACAGGGGAAGGCCACTGAAGCTTTCTTT.

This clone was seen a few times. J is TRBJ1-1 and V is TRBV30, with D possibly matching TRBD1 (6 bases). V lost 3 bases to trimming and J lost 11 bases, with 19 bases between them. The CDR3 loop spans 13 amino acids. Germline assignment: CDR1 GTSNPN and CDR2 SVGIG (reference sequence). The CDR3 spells CAWSPPTGSYAFF. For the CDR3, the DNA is TGTGCCTGGAGCCCACCCACAGGGTCCTACGCTTTCTTT.

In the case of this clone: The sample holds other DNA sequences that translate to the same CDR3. The CDR3 sequence is CASSPQGNEQFF. For the CDR3, the DNA is TGTGCCAGCTCACCCCAGGGTAATGAGCAGTTCTTC. The rearrangement links TRBV18 to TRBJ2-1, with D possibly TRBD1 on 5 matching bases. The CDR3 sequence is 12 residues long. The V end was cut by 3 bases, the J end by 7 bases, with 7 bases between. Germline CDR1 KGHSH, CDR2 LQKENI.

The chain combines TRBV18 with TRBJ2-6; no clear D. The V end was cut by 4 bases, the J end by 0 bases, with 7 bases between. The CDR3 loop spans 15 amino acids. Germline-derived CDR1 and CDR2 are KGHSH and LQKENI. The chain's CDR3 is CASSLTSSGANVLTF. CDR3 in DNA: TGTGCCAGCTCACTTACGAGCTCTGGGGCCAACGTCCTGACTTTC.

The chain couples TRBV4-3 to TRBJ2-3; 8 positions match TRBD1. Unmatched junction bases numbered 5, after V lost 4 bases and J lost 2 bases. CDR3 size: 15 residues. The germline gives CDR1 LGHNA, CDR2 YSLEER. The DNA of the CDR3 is TGCGCCAGCAGCCGAGACAGGGGCAACACAGATACGCAGTATTTT. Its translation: CASSRDRGNTDTQYF.

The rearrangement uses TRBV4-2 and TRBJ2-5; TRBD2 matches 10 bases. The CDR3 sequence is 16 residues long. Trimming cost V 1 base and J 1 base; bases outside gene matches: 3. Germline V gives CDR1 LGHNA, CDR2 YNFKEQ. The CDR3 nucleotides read TGTGCCAGCAGCCAAGTGACTAGCGGGTCCCAAGAGACCCAGTACTTC. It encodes CASSQVTSGSQETQYF.

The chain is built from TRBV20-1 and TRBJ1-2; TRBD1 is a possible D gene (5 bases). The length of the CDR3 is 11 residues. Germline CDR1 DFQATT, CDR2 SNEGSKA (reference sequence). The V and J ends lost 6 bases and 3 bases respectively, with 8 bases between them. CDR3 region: CSASRDYGYTF. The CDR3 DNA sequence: TGCAGTGCCAGCAGGGACTATGGCTACACCTTC.

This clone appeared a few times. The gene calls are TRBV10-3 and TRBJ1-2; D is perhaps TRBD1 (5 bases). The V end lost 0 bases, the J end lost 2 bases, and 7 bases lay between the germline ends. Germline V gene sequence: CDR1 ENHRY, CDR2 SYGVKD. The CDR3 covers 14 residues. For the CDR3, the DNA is TGTGCCATCAGTGAGTCGACAGTCAACTATGGCTACACCTTC. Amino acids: CAISESTVNYGYTF.

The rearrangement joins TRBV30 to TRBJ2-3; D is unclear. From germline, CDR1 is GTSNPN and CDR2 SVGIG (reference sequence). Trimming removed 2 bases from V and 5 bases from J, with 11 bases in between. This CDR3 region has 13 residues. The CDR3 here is CAWSPQPGDTQYF. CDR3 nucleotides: TGTGCCTGGAGTCCTCAGCCCGGAGATACGCAGTATTTT.

This chain's CDR3 is CAWGNSGANVLTF. CDR3 DNA sequence: TGTGCCTGGGGGAACTCTGGGGCCAACGTCCTGACTTTC. The chain recombines TRBV30 with TRBJ2-6; D is uncertain. Per germline, CDR1 GTSNPN and CDR2 SVGIG (reference sequence). The CDR3 is 13 amino acids. V shed 5 bases and J shed 0 bases, with 5 bases lying between them.

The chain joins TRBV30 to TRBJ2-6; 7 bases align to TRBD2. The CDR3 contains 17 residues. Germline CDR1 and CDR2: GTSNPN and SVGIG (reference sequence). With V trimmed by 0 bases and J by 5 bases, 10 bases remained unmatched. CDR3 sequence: CAWSVPAGALRANVLTF. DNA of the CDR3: TGTGCCTGGAGTGTACCGGCGGGAGCCCTGAGGGCCAACGTCCTGACTTTC.

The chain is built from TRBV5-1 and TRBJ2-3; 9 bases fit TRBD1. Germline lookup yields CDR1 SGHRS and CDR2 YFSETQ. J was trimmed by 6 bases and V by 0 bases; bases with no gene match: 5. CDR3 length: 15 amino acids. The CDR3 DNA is TGCGCCAGCAGCTTGGTAGACAGGGGGAGGGATACGCAGTATTTT. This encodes CASSLVDRGRDTQYF.

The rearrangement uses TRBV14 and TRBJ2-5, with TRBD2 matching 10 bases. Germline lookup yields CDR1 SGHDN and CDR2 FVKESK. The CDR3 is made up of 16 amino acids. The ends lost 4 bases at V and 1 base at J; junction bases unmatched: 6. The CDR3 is CASSLAGGLPQETQYF. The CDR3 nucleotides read TGTGCCAGCAGCCTAGCGGGGGGCCTACCCCAAGAGACCCAGTACTTC.

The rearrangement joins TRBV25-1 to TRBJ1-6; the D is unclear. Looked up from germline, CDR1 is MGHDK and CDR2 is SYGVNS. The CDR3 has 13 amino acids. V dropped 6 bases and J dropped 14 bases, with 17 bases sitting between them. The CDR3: CASRGFEGMSLHF. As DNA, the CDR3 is TGTGCCAGCAGGGGGTTTGAGGGTATGTCCCTCCACTTT.

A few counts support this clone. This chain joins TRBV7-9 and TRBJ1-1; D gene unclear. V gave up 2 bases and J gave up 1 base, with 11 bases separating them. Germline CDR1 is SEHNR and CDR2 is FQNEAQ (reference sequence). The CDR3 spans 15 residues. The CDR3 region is CASSLYWDTNTEAFF. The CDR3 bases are TGTGCCAGCAGCTTATATTGGGATACGAACACTGAAGCTTTCTTT.